This TCR beta chain was identified during a study of blood T cell repertoires in COVID-19. In the study overall: Sources were T cells, B-cell-depleted T cells, or PBMCs; the material itself was cDNA or gDNA.

This clone has just a few counts. V was shortened by 4 bases and J by 2 bases, with 16 bases between the two germline ends. The CDR3 totals 15 residues. In germline, CDR1 is SGHNT, CDR2 YYREEE (reference sequence). Authors' methods: Amplified reference gene primers provided the basis for estimating nucleated cell counts. The data were produced by immunoSEQ multiplex PCR, yet TCRdb's version contains in-frame clones alone and is incomplete. V and J calls and clone size follow that table, whereas D and trimming were derived from the DNA. This sample has 100,000 to 120,000 clones, with about four fifths found just once.

This clonotype was sampled from a woman aged 55-69 years with acute or convalescent COVID-19. V and J are TRBV5-4 and TRBJ2-7, with D maybe TRBD1 (6 bases). The sample consisted of peripheral blood. Here the CDR3 DNA reads TGTGCCAGCAGCATTGCCGGGACAAGGGCCTACGAGCAGTACTTC. As protein: CASSIAGTRAYEQYF.